The entry below gives a single TCR beta chain sequence along with its context. Germline-derived CDR1 and CDR2 are SQVTM and ANQGSEA. The CDR3 loop spans 14 amino acids. J gave up 5 bases and V 6 bases, and 10 bases lay outside the gene matches. This sample is drawn from a study of blood T cell repertoires in COVID-19. The table came from immunoSEQ multiplex PCR; TCRdb's copy has only in-frame clones and leaves some out. The sample holds some 96,000 clones, roughly nine tenths seen once. This chain links TRBV29-1 with TRBJ1-5, with 7 bases identical to TRBD1. Material: peripheral blood. The source of this sequence is a man between 60 and 70 years old with acute or convalescent COVID-19. CDR3 protein: CSVRPGTEDQPQHF. CDR3 nucleotide sequence: TGCAGCGTCAGACCCGGGACAGAAGATCAGCCCCAGCATTTT.